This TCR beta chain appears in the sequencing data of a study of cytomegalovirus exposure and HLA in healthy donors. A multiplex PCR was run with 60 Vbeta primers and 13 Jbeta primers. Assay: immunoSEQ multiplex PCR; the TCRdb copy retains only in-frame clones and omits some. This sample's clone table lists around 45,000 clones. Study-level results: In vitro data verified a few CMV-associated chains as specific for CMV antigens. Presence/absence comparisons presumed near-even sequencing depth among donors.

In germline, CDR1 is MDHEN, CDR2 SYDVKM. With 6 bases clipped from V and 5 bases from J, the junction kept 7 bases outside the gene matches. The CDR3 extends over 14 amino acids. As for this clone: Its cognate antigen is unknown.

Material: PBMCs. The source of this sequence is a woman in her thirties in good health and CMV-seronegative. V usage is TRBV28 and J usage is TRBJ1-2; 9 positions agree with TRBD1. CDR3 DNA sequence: TGTGCCAGCAGAGGGACAGGGAGTTCTTATGGCTACACCTTC. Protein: CASRGTGSSYGYTF.